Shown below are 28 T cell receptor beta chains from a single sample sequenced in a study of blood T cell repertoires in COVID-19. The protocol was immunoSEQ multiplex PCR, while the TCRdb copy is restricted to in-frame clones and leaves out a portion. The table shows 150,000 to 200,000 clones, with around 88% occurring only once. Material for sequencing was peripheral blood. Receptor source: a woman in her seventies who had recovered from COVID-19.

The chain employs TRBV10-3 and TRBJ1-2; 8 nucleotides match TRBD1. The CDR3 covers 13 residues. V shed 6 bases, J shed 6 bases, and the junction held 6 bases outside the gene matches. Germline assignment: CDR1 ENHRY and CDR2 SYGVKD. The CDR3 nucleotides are TGTGCCATCAGACAGGGGGGGCTGGATGGCTACACCTTC. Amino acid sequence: CAIRQGGLDGYTF.

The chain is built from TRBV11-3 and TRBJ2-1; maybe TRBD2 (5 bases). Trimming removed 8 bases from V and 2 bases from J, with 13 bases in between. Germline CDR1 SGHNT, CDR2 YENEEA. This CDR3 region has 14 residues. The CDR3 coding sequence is TGTGCCAGCTCGGCGGGCAGCCCCTACAATGAGCAGTTCTTC. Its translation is CASSAGSPYNEQFF.

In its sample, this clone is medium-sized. CDR3 nucleotides: TGTGCCAGTAGTATAGAATGGGGCAGGGGAGTAAACACTGAAGCTTTCTTT. Its protein is CASSIEWGRGVNTEAFF. The chain uses TRBV19 and TRBJ1-1; tentative D call: TRBD1 (6 bases). Germline loops: CDR1 LNHDA, CDR2 SQIVND (reference sequence). The CDR3 covers 17 residues. Trimming took 0 bases from V and 2 from J, leaving 16 bases between them.

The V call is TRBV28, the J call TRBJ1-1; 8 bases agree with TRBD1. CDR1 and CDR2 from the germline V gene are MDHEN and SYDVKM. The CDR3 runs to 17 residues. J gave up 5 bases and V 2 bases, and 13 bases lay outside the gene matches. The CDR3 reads CASSLVQGARGRTEAFF. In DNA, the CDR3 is TGTGCCAGCAGTTTAGTTCAGGGGGCGAGAGGTAGGACTGAAGCTTTCTTT.

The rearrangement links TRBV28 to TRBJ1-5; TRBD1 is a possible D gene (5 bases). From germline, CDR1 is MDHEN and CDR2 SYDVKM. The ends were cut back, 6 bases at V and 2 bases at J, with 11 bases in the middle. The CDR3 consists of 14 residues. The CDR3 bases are TGTGCCAGCAGCCCGGCCAGGGGCAATCAGCCCCAGCATTTT. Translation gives CASSPARGNQPQHF.

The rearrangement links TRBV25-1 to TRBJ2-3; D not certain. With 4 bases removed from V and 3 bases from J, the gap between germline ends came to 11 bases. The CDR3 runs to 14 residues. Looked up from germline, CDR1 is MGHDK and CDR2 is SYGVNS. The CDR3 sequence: CASSVTRSTDTQYF. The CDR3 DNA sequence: TGTGCCAGCAGTGTCACAAGGAGTACAGATACGCAGTATTTT.

The CDR3 DNA follows: TGCGCCAGCAGCCCTTTAGCGTTAGGAGGGCATGAGCAGTTCTTC. Its protein is CASSPLALGGHEQFF. V and J are TRBV4-3 and TRBJ2-1, with D maybe TRBD2 (6 bases). CDR3 size: 15 residues. V was trimmed by 4 bases and J by 8 bases, leaving 18 bases between them. Germline CDR1 and CDR2: LGHNA and YSLEER.

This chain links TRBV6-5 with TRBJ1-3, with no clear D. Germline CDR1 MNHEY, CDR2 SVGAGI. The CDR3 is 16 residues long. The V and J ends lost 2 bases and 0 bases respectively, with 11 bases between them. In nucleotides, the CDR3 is TGTGCCAGCAGTTACGGGCCTCCCGGCTCTGGAAACACCATATATTTT. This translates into CASSYGPPGSGNTIYF.

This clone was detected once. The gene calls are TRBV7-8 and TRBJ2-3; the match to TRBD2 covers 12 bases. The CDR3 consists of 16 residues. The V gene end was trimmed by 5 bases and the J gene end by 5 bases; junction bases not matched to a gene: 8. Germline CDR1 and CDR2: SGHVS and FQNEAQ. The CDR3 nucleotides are TGTGCCAGCAGCCGAGGACTAGCGGGGCCCATAGATACGCAGTATTTT. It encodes CASSRGLAGPIDTQYF. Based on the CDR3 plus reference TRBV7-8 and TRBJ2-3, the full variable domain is GAGVSQSPRYKVAKRGQDVALRCDPISGHVSLFWYQQALGQGPEFLTYFQNEAQLDKSGLPSDRFFAERPEGSVSTLKIQRTQQEDSAVYLCASSRGLAGPIDTQYFGPGTRLTVL.

The CDR3 coding sequence is TGCAGCGTTGGCCAGCCCAGGTACGAGCAGTACTTC. This sequence encodes CSVGQPRYEQYF. This rearrangement joins TRBV29-1 to TRBJ2-7; D remains unclear. CDR3 length: 12 amino acids. Trimming removed 4 bases from V and 4 bases from J, with 11 bases in between. Germline CDR1 reads SQVTM; CDR2 reads ANQGSEA.

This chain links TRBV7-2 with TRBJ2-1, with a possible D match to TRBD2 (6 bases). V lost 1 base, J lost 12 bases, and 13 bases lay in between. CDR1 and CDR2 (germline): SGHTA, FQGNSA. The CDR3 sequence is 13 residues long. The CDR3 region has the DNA TGTGCCAGCAGCTTAGAGGAGCGGGTGCCGCAGTTCTTC. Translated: CASSLEERVPQFF. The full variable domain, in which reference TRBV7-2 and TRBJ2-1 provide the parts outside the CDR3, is GAGVSQSPSNKVTEKGKDVELRCDPISGHTALYWYRQSLGQGLEFLIYFQGNSAPDKSGLPSDRFSAERTGGSVSTLTIQRTQQEDSAVYLCASSLEERVPQFFGPGTRLTVL.

The CDR3 coding sequence is TGTGCCAGCTCACCCCCCGGGACAGGGCACTATGGCTACACCTTC. It yields the protein CASSPPGTGHYGYTF. The chain links TRBV18 to TRBJ1-2, with 9 bases matching TRBD1. The germline V gene encodes CDR1 KGHSH and CDR2 LQKENI. The V segment lost 3 bases and the J segment 3 bases; nucleotides outside the gene matches: 5. CDR3 length: 15 amino acids.

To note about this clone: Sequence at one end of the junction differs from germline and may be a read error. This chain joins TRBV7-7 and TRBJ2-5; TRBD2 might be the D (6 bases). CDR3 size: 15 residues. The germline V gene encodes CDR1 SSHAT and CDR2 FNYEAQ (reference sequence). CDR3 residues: CASSPTPGDAETQYF. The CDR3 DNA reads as TGTGCTAGCAGCCCAACCCCGGGGGACGCCGAGACCCAGTACTTC.

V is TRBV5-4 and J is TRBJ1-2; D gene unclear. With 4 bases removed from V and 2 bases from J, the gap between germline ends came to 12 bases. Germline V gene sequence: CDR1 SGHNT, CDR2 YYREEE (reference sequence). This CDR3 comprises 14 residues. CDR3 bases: TGTGCCAGCAGCCGGTCCTCAACCAACTATGGCTACACCTTC. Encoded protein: CASSRSSTNYGYTF. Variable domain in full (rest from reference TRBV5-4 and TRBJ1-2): ETGVTQSPTHLIKTRGQQVTLRCSSQSGHNTVSWYQQALGQGPQFIFQYYREEENGRGNFPPRFSGLQFPNYSSELNVNALELDDSALYLCASSRSSTNYGYTFGSGTRLTVV.

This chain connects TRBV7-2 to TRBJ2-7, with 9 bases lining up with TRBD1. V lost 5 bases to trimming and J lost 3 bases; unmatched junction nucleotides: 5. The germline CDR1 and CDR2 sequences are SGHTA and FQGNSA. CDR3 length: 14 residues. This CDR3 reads CASSLDRGYYEQYF. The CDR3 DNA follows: TGTGCCAGCAGCCTGGACAGGGGCTACTACGAGCAGTACTTC.

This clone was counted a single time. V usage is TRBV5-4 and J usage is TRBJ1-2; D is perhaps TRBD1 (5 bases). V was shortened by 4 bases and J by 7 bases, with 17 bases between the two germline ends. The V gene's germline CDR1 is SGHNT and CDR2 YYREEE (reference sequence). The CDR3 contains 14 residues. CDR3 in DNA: TGTGCCAGCAGCCGGGGGGTGGCCGCGCGTGGCTACACCTTC. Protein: CASSRGVAARGYTF.

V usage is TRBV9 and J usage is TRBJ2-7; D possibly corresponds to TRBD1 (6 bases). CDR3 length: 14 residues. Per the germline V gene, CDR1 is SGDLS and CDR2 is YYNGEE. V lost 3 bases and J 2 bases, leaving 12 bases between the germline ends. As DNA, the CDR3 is TGTGCCAGCAGCGCCCGGGACACTGCCTACGAGCAGTACTTC. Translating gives CASSARDTAYEQYF.

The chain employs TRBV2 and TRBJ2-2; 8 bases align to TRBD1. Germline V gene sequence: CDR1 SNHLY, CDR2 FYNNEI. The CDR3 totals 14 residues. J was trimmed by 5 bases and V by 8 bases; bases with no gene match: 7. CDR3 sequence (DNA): TGTGCCAGCCACAGGGGGTGGGGGACCGGGGAGCTGTTTTTT. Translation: CASHRGWGTGELFF.

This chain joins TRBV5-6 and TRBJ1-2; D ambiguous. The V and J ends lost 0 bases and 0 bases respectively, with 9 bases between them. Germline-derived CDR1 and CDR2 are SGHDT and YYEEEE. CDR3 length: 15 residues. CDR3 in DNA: TGTGCCAGCAGCTTGGGCCCGATAGCTAACTATGGCTACACCTTC. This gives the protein CASSLGPIANYGYTF.

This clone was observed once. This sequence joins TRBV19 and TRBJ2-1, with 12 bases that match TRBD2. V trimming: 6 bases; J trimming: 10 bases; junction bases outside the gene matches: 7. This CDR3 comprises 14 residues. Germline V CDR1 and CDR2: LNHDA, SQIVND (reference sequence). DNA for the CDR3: TGTGCCAGTAGGACTAGCGGGAGCGGGTTCGAGCAGTTCTTC. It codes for CASRTSGSGFEQFF.

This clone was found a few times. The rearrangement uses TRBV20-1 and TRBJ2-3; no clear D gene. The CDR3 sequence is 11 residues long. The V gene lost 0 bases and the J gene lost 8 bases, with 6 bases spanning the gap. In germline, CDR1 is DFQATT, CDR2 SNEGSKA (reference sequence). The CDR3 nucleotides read TGCAGTGCTAGAGATCTTGTTACGCAGTATTTT. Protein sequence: CSARDLVTQYF.

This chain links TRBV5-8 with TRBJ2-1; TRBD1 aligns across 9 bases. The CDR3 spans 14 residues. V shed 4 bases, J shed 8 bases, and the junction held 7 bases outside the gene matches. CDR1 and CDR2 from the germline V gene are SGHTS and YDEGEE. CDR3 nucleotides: TGTGCCAGCAGCCCCGGGACAGGGAACGATGAGCAGTTCTTC. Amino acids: CASSPGTGNDEQFF.

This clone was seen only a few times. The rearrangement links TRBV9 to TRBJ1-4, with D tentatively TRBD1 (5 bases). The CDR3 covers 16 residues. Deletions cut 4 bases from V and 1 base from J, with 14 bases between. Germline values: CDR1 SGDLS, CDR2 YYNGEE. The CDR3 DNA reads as TGTGCCAGCAGCCCCGAGGGGAGGGGAACTAATGAAAAACTGTTTTTT. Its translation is CASSPEGRGTNEKLFF. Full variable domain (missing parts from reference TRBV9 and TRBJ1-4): DSGVTQTPKHLITATGQRVTLRCSPRSGDLSVYWYQQSLDQGLQFLIQYYNGEERAKGNILERFSAQQFPDLHSELNLSSLELGDSALYFCASSPEGRGTNEKLFFGSGTQLSVL.

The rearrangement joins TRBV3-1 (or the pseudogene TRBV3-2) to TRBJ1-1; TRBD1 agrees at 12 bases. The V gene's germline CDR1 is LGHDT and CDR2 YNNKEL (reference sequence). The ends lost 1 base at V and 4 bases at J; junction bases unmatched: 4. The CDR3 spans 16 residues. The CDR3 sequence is CASSQGDRGPATEAFF. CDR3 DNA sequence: TGTGCCAGCAGCCAAGGGGACAGGGGGCCGGCCACTGAAGCTTTCTTT.

The CDR3 DNA follows: TGTGCCAGCACCCCGAGGCAGGGAAGCTCCTATAATTCACCCCTCCACTTT. It translates to CASTPRQGSSYNSPLHF. This chain uses TRBV12-1 with TRBJ1-6; TRBD1, the table's D call, lacks a check against the DNA. TRBV12-1 is marked as a pseudogene. The CDR3 length is 17 residues.

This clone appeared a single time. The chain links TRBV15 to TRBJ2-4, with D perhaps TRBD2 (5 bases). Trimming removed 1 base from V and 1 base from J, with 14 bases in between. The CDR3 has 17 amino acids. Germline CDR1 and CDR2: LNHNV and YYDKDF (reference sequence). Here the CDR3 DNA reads TGTGCCACCAGCAGAGGCGGGTGGAAGTTCGCCAAAAACATTCAGTACTTC. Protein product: CATSRGGWKFAKNIQYF.

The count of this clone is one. CDR3 in amino acids: CASSRPMGLGADTQYF. As DNA, the CDR3 is TGTGCCAGCAGCCGACCAATGGGCCTCGGGGCAGATACGCAGTATTTT. The J gene is TRBJ2-3, the V gene TRBV7-7; tentative D call: TRBD2 (5 bases). V was trimmed by 5 bases and J by 4 bases, leaving 19 bases between them. Germline V lookup: CDR1 SSHAT, CDR2 FNYEAQ (reference sequence). The CDR3 contains 16 residues.

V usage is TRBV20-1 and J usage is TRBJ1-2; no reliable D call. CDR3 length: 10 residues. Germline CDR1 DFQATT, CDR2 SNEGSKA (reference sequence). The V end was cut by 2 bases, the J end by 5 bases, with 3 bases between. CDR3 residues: CSARLYGYTF. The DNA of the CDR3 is TGCAGTGCTAGACTATATGGCTACACCTTC.